This is a list of T cell receptor beta chains from one sample in a study of cytomegalovirus exposure and HLA in healthy donors. Using immunoSEQ multiplex PCR, the repertoire was profiled, and TCRdb retains in-frame clones only, with some absent. Of 150,000 to 250,000 clones in the sample, around 77% are singletons; the top ten hold about 2.1%. Sequencing was performed on PBMCs. The receptor set was obtained from a man aged 30 to 45 in good health and CMV-seronegative. Each CDR3 is given with its conserved first and last residue. The D gene is left open where the match is weak. The size field is filled for only some rows; it gives once, few, many or a size class.

NA	TRBV30	13	TRBJ1-5	NA	CAWSLRGNQPQHF	TGTGCCTGGAGTCTTAGGGGAAATCAGCCCCAGCATTTT
NA	TRBV4-1	13	TRBJ1-3	few	CASSPGVGNTIYF	TGCGCCAGCAGCCCGGGGGTTGGAAACACCATATATTTT
TRBD2	TRBV9	18	TRBJ2-1	NA	CASSAGALAGGPYNEQFF	TGTGCCAGCAGCGCAGGGGCCTTAGCGGGAGGCCCCTACAATGAGCAGTTCTTC
NA	TRBV4-1	15	TRBJ2-3	NA	CASNDIPTSTDTQYF	TGCGCCAGCAACGATATACCAACTAGCACAGATACGCAGTATTTT
NA	TRBV28	14	TRBJ2-7	NA	CASSFTAGAYEQYF	TGTGCCAGCAGTTTTACGGCAGGGGCCTACGAGCAGTACTTC
TRBD2	TRBV5-1	19	TRBJ2-1	NA	CASSLANLVLAGGDNEQFF	TGCGCCAGCAGCTTGGCCAATCTAGTACTAGCGGGAGGTGACAATGAGCAGTTCTTC
NA	TRBV5-4	12	TRBJ2-2	NA	CASRRYTGELFF	TGTGCCAGCAGGAGGTACACCGGGGAGCTGTTTTTT
TRBD1	TRBV28	12	TRBJ2-4	few	CASIDRAGIQYF	TGTGCCAGCATTGACAGGGCGGGCATTCAGTACTTC
NA	TRBV25-1	17	TRBJ2-3	NA	CASSEYRRETFTDTQYF	TGTGCCAGCAGTGAATATCGGAGGGAAACGTTCACAGATACGCAGTATTTT
NA	TRBV28	15	TRBJ1-1	NA	CASSLLGAVNTEAFF	TGTGCCAGCAGTTTATTGGGGGCTGTGAACACTGAAGCTTTCTTT
TRBD1	TRBV29-1	12	TRBJ1-4	NA	CSVGDRAEKLFF	TGCAGCGTGGGGGACAGGGCCGAAAAACTGTTTTTT
NA	TRBV9	17	TRBJ2-5	NA	CASSPPVTRERQETQYF	TGTGCCAGCAGCCCCCCCGTTACCCGGGAGAGGCAAGAGACCCAGTACTTC
TRBD1	TRBV28	17	TRBJ2-7	NA	CASSLLGQGRSSYEQYF	TGTGCCAGCAGTTTATTGGGACAGGGAAGGTCTTCCTACGAGCAGTACTTC
TRBD1	TRBV6-5	14	TRBJ2-7	NA	CASSIGTGMGEQYF	TGTGCCAGCAGTATTGGGACAGGGATGGGCGAGCAGTACTTC
TRBD1	TRBV6-4	14	TRBJ2-7	NA	CASSDFRQGYEQYF	TGTGCCAGCAGTGATTTCCGACAGGGGTACGAGCAGTACTTC
NA	TRBV27	14	TRBJ2-7	NA	CASSLSARFDEQYF	TGTGCCAGCAGTTTATCGGCTAGATTCGACGAGCAGTACTTC
NA	TRBV7-6	16	TRBJ2-2	NA	CASSTLLAGNTGELFF	TGTGCCAGCAGCACCCTCCTGGCGGGGAACACCGGGGAGCTGTTTTTT
NA	TRBV28	14	TRBJ2-6	NA	CASSFLSGANVLTF	TGTGCCAGCAGTTTCCTCTCTGGGGCCAACGTCCTGACTTTC
NA	TRBV10-3	16	TRBJ2-7	NA	CAISESLERIQYEQYF	TGTGCCATCAGTGAGTCCCTAGAAAGGATACAATACGAGCAGTACTTC
TRBD2	TRBV5-1	18	TRBJ2-1	NA	CASSPGLAGGLRRDEQFF	TGCGCCAGCAGCCCTGGACTAGCGGGAGGATTACGACGGGATGAGCAGTTCTTC
NA	TRBV28	15	TRBJ1-5	NA	CASSFPTDSNQPQHF	TGTGCCAGCAGTTTCCCGACAGATAGCAATCAGCCCCAGCATTTT
NA	TRBV2	14	TRBJ1-5	few	CASSGKDRNQPQHF	TGTGCCAGCAGTGGGAAGGACAGAAATCAGCCCCAGCATTTT
TRBD2	TRBV11-2	15	TRBJ2-2	few	CASSLEASGSRELFF	TGTGCCAGCAGCTTAGAGGCTAGCGGGAGCAGGGAGCTGTTTTTT
TRBD2	TRBV11-2	17	TRBJ2-7	NA	CASSLWRLAVNSYEQYF	TGTGCCAGCAGCTTATGGCGACTAGCGGTGAACTCCTACGAGCAGTACTTC
TRBD2	TRBV6-5	15	TRBJ2-2	NA	CASSRASGNTGELFF	TGTGCCAGCAGTAGGGCTAGCGGGAACACCGGGGAGCTGTTTTTT
TRBD2	TRBV2	14	TRBJ2-7	NA	CASMGLAGTYEQYF	TGTGCCAGCATGGGCCTAGCGGGGACCTACGAGCAGTACTTC
NA	TRBV5-1	14	TRBJ2-7	once	CASSLTGPSYEQYF	TGCGCCAGCAGCTTGACAGGACCCTCCTACGAGCAGTACTTC
NA	TRBV9	12	TRBJ2-5	NA	CASSAGQETQYF	TGTGCCAGCAGCGCCGGCCAAGAGACCCAGTACTTC
TRBD1	TRBV6-5	15	TRBJ1-4	NA	CASSYGQGTGEKLFF	TGTGCCAGCAGTTACGGACAGGGCACGGGTGAAAAACTGTTTTTT
NA	TRBV6-5	13	TRBJ2-2	NA	CASRLPNTGELFF	TGTGCCAGCAGACTCCCCAACACCGGGGAGCTGTTTTTT
TRBD1	TRBV7-2	14	TRBJ1-2	NA	CASSLAWTGGSYTF	TGTGCCAGCAGCTTAGCGTGGACAGGGGGTAGCTACACCTTC
TRBD1	TRBV9	13	TRBJ1-6	NA	CASSVETGRRLHF	TGTGCCAGCAGCGTAGAGACAGGGAGGCGCCTCCACTTT